The following is a T cell receptor beta chain sequence with its context. The CDR3 extends over 13 amino acids. CDR1 is SGHTA and CDR2 is FQGTGA in the germline V gene. J was trimmed by 5 bases and V by 5 bases; bases with no gene match: 5. Measured with immunoSEQ multiplex PCR; TCRdb has only the in-frame clones, and not every one. The table shows approximately 250,000 clones, with around 88% occurring only once. The data were taken from a study of blood T cell repertoires in COVID-19. The sample consisted of PBMCs or T cells enriched from blood (not recorded which). The chain couples TRBV7-3 to TRBJ2-5; 7 bases agree with TRBD2. The clonotype originates from a woman aged 35 to 49 with acute COVID-19. This CDR3 is CASSRGSSETQYF. For the CDR3, the DNA is TGTGCCAGCAGCCGCGGGAGTTCGGAGACCCAGTACTTC.